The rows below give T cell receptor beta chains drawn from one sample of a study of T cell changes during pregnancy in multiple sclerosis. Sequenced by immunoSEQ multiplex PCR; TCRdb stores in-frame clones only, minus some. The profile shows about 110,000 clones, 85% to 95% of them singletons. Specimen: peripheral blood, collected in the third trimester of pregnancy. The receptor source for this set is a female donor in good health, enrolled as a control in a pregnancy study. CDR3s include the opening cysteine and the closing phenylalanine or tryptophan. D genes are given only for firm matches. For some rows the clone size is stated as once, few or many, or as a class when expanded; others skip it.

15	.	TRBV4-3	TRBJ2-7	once	CASSQLQGYAYEQYF	TGCGCCAGCAGCCAACTACAGGGATACGCCTACGAGCAGTACTTC
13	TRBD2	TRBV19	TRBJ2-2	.	CGSLAGISGELFF	TGTGGGTCCTTAGCGGGGATTTCCGGGGAGCTGTTTTTT
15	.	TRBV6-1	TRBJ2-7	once	CASSEGGESYYEQYF	TGTGCCAGCAGTGAAGGGGGGGAATCTTACTACGAGCAGTACTTC
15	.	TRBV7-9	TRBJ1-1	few	CASSLGTSVSTEAFF	TGTGCCAGCAGCTTAGGGACATCCGTTTCCACTGAAGCTTTCTTT
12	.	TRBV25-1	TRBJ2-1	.	CASSGTYNEQFF	TGTGCCAGCAGTGGTACCTACAATGAGCAGTTCTTC
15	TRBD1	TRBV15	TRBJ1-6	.	CATSREAGGNSPLHF	TGTGCCACCAGCAGAGAGGCAGGGGGCAATTCACCCCTCCACTTT
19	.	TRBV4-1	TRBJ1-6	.	CASSQDRKQGWSYNSPLHF	TGCGCCAGCAGCCAAGACCGAAAACAGGGATGGTCCTATAATTCACCCCTCCACTTT
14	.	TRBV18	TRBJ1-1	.	CASSSLQVNTEAFF	TGTGCCAGCTCATCGTTACAGGTGAACACTGAAGCTTTCTTT
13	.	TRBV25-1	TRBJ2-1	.	CASSAAGTNEQFF	TGTGCCAGCAGTGCGGCAGGGACTAATGAGCAGTTCTTC
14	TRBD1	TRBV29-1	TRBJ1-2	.	CSVRDRYSNYGYTF	TGCAGCGTTAGGGACAGATATTCTAACTATGGCTACACCTTC
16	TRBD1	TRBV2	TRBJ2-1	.	CASSESPTGFSNEQFF	TGTGCCAGCAGTGAAAGTCCGACAGGGTTCTCCAATGAGCAGTTCTTC
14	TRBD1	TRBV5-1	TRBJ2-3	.	CASSLQGATDTQYF	TGCGCCAGCAGCTTGCAGGGGGCCACAGATACGCAGTATTTT
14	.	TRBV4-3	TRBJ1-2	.	CASSQDFGERGYTF	TGCGCCAGCAGCCAAGATTTCGGGGAGAGGGGCTACACCTTC
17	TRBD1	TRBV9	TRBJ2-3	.	CASSVAHGTGLTDTQYF	TGTGCCAGCAGCGTAGCGCACGGGACAGGGTTAACAGATACGCAGTATTTT
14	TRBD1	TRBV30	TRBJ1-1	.	CAWSVGGQGGEAFF	TGTGCCTGGAGTGTAGGTGGACAGGGCGGTGAAGCTTTCTTT
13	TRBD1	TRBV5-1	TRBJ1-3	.	CASTGTAGNTIYF	TGCGCCAGCACTGGGACAGCCGGAAACACCATATATTTT
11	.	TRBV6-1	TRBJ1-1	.	CASISSTEAFF	TGTGCCAGCATATCGTCCACTGAAGCTTTCTTT
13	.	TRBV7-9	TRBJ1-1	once	CASSLERNTEAFF	TGTGCCAGCAGCTTAGAGAGGAACACTGAAGCTTTCTTT
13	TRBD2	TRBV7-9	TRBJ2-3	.	CASSPTGGDTQYF	TGTGCCAGCAGCCCCACGGGGGGGGATACGCAGTATTTT
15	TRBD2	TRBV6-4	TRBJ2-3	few	CASSDSSGGTDTQYF	TGTGCCAGCAGTGACTCATCGGGGGGGACAGATACGCAGTATTTT
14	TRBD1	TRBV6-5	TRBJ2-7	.	CASSSRDRGHEQYF	TGTGCCAGCAGTTCCCGGGACAGGGGGCATGAGCAGTACTTC
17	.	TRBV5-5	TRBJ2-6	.	CASSLSQGRSGANVLTF	TGTGCCAGCAGCTTGAGTCAGGGAAGGTCTGGGGCCAACGTCCTGACTTTC
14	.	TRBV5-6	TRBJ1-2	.	CASSLESSSYGYTF	TGTGCCAGCAGCTTGGAGTCCAGTTCGTATGGCTACACCTTC
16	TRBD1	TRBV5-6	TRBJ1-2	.	CASSSGQGTNNYGYTF	TGTGCCAGCAGTTCGGGACAGGGGACAAATAACTATGGCTACACCTTC
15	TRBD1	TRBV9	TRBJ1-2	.	CASSPSGGEDYGYTF	TGTGCCAGCAGCCCCTCAGGGGGCGAGGACTATGGCTACACCTTC
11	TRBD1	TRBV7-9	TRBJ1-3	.	CASSSGTVVYF	TGTGCCAGCAGTTCCGGGACAGTCGTATATTTT
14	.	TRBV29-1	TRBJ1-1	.	CSVEVRGLNTEAFF	TGCAGCGTTGAGGTCAGGGGATTAAACACTGAAGCTTTCTTT
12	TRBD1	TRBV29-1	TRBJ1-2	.	CSVLTGVYGYTF	TGCAGCGTTCTAACAGGGGTCTATGGCTACACCTTC
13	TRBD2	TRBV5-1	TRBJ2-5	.	CASSSGGGETQYF	TGCGCCAGCAGCTCGGGGGGTGGGGAGACCCAGTACTTC
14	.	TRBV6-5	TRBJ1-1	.	CASSARLKNTEAFF	TGTGCCAGCAGTGCCCGACTGAAGAACACTGAAGCTTTCTTT
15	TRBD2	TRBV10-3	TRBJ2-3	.	CAISEQAGGFDTQYF	TGTGCCATCAGTGAGCAAGCGGGGGGGTTTGATACGCAGTATTTT
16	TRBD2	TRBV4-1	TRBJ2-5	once	CASSGRLATGRETQYF	TGCGCCAGCAGCGGCCGACTAGCAACGGGACGGGAGACCCAGTACTTC
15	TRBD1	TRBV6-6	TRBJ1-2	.	CASSYGQTGDNGYTF	TGTGCCAGCAGTTACGGGCAGACAGGGGACAATGGCTACACCTTC
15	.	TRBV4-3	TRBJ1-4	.	CASSQTLPGDEKLFF	TGCGCCAGCAGCCAAACGCTCCCCGGTGATGAAAAACTGTTTTTT
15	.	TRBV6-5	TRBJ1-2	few	CASSYRGAMNYGYTF	TGTGCCAGCAGTTACCGCGGGGCGATGAACTATGGCTACACCTTC
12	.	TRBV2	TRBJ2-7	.	CASSYRLYEQYF	TGTGCCAGCAGTTACAGGTTGTACGAGCAGTACTTC
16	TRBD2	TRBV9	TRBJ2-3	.	CASSGTSGGGTDTQYF	TGTGCCAGCAGCGGGACTAGCGGGGGGGGCACAGATACGCAGTATTTT
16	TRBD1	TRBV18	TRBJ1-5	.	CASSPGQGVHNQPQHF	TGTGCCAGCTCACCGGGACAGGGGGTTCACAATCAGCCCCAGCATTTT
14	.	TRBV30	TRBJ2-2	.	CAWRRDSNTGELFF	TGTGCCTGGAGAAGGGACTCGAACACCGGGGAGCTGTTTTTT
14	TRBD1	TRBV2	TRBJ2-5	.	CATARMGQLETQYF	TGTGCCACCGCGAGAATGGGACAGTTAGAGACCCAGTACTTC
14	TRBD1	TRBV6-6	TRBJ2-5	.	CASSPPGGGETQYF	TGTGCCAGCAGTCCGCCAGGGGGCGGAGAGACCCAGTACTTC
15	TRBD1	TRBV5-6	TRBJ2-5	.	CASSQTTGGGETQYF	TGTGCCAGCAGTCAGACTACAGGGGGCGGGGAGACCCAGTACTTC
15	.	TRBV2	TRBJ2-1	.	CASTNGIEEGNEQFF	TGTGCCAGCACCAACGGAATAGAGGAGGGCAATGAGCAGTTCTTC
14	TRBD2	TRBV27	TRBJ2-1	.	CASSFRASGNEQFF	TGTGCCAGCAGTTTTAGGGCTAGCGGCAATGAGCAGTTCTTC
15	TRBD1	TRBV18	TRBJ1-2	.	CASSPGTEINYGYTF	TGTGCCAGCTCTCCTGGGACAGAGATAAACTATGGCTACACCTTC
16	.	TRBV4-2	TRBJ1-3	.	CASSQETGPPGNTIYF	TGTGCCAGCAGCCAAGAAACTGGGCCTCCTGGAAACACCATATATTTT
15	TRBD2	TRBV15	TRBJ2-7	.	CATSGPGLARYEQYF	TGTGCCACCAGCGGTCCGGGACTAGCGAGATACGAGCAGTACTTC